These 25 T cell receptor beta chains share one sample of origin, sequenced in a study of spatial heterogeneity in lung cancer. TCRdb reprocessed the 5' RACE reads with MiXCR, giving one entry per CDR3 protein. The sample has tens of thousands of distinct CDR3 sequences; 13% are singletons. Time point reported: sample taken at primary tumor resection. From tumor, nontumor lung or frozen PBMC, whole RNA was taken unsorted for sequencing. The material sequenced was PBMCs, taken at surgery. Receptors originate from a male donor with early-stage non-small cell lung cancer.

In this sample, this clonotype turned up many times. This CDR3 reads CSARALGSVTDTQYF. The CDR3 DNA sequence: TGCAGTGCTAGAGCTTTAGGCAGTGTTACAGATACGCAGTATTTT. The chain uses TRBV20-1 and TRBJ2-3; D not resolved. Trimming stripped 1 base from V and 3 bases from J, with 14 bases between. Germline values: CDR1 DFQATT, CDR2 SNEGSKA (reference sequence). The CDR3 runs to 15 residues.

This clonotype was detected a few times. This chain uses TRBV7-2 with TRBJ2-2; 7 bases line up with TRBD1. Per germline, CDR1 SGHTA and CDR2 FQGNSA. The ends lost 3 bases at V and 13 bases at J; junction bases unmatched: 5. The CDR3 is made up of 12 amino acids. This CDR3 is CASSLTGSRLFF. For the CDR3, the DNA is TGTGCCAGCAGCTTGACAGGGAGTAGGCTGTTTTTT.

This clonotype has only a few counts. This chain uses TRBV4-1 with TRBJ1-2, with D tentatively TRBD1 (6 bases). The CDR3 runs to 16 residues. V lost 4 bases, J lost 0 bases, and 15 bases lay in between. CDR1 and CDR2 from the germline V gene are MGHRA and YSYEKL. This chain's CDR3 is CASSPRTAVANYGYTF. DNA for the CDR3: TGCGCCAGCAGCCCACGGACAGCTGTAGCTAACTATGGCTACACCTTC.

This clonotype was seen a few times. V gene TRBV2 combines with J gene TRBJ1-1; TRBD1 is a possible D gene (6 bases). The CDR3 loop spans 13 amino acids. V lost 9 bases and J lost 1, with 12 bases in between. Germline V lookup: CDR1 SNHLY, CDR2 FYNNEI. CDR3 residues: CASRIQGNTEAFF. CDR3 in DNA: TGTGCCAGTCGAATACAGGGGAACACTGAAGCTTTCTTT.

Many counts were recorded for this clonotype. The germline gene is not matched at one end of the junction; a read error may be the cause. The chain joins TRBV3-1 to TRBJ2-7; 7 bases fit TRBD2. Germline lookup yields CDR1 LGHDT and CDR2 YNNKEL (reference sequence). This CDR3 has 13 amino acids. CDR3 sequence (DNA): TGCGCCAGCAGCCAAGTCGGGGGGTACGAGCAGTACTTC. This sequence encodes CASSQVGGYEQYF.

This clonotype appeared a few times. The J gene is TRBJ2-7, the V gene TRBV20-1; the D is unclear. Germline V gene lookup returns CDR1 DFQATT and CDR2 SNEGSKA (reference sequence). With 3 bases removed from V and 2 bases from J, the gap between germline ends came to 14 bases. The length of the CDR3 is 14 residues. CDR3 protein: CSASPPALAYEQYF. The CDR3, as DNA: TGCAGTGCTAGCCCGCCTGCACTCGCCTACGAGCAGTACTTC.

This chain links TRBV6-2 or TRBV6-3 with TRBJ2-7; unclear D gene. The CDR3 has 12 amino acids. Germline CDR1 MNHEY, CDR2 SVGEGT. Trimming took off 0 bases at V and 4 bases at J, with 4 bases between the two ends. CDR3 DNA: TGTGCCAGCAGTTACTCGACGTACGAGCAGTACTTC. This codes for CASSYSTYEQYF.

The chain is built from TRBV9 and TRBJ1-1, with a tentative D call TRBD1 (6 bases). Germline assignment: CDR1 SGDLS and CDR2 YYNGEE. Trimming took off 1 base at V and 2 bases at J, with 18 bases between the two ends. The CDR3 contains 17 residues. The CDR3 coding sequence is TGTGCCAGCAGCGTACTGTCAGGGGACAATGGAAACACTGAAGCTTTCTTT. Its protein is CASSVLSGDNGNTEAFF.

The chain employs TRBV12-3 or TRBV12-4 and TRBJ2-7, with a possible D match to TRBD2 (7 bases). The germline V and J ends were trimmed by 8 bases and 3 bases, with 20 bases remaining between them. The CDR3 has 15 residues. The CDR3 region is CASLLGGLGGYEQYF. The DNA of the CDR3 is TGTGCCAGCCTCCTGGGGGGGCTAGGGGGCTACGAGCAGTACTTC.

J is TRBJ2-7 and V is TRBV29-1; 7 bases are shared with TRBD2. Germline-derived CDR1 and CDR2 are SQVTM and ANQGSEA. The CDR3 loop spans 12 amino acids. With 6 bases clipped from V and 2 bases from J, the junction kept 4 bases outside the gene matches. CDR3 in amino acids: CSVRGTTYEQYF. CDR3 coding DNA: TGCAGCGTCCGCGGGACTACCTACGAGCAGTACTTC.

This clonotype was counted a few times. The chain employs TRBV10-3 and TRBJ1-2; D possibly corresponds to TRBD1 (6 bases). Trimming cost V 8 bases and J 6 bases, with 16 bases left between them. The germline V gene has CDR1 ENHRY and CDR2 SYGVKD. CDR3 length equals 13 residues. The CDR3 reads CAIATGLMDGYTF. DNA for the CDR3: TGTGCCATCGCGACAGGACTAATGGATGGCTACACCTTC.

This clonotype was picked up many times. V and J are TRBV18 and TRBJ2-5; TRBD2 agrees at 8 bases. The V gene end was trimmed by 3 bases and the J gene end by 4 bases; junction bases not matched to a gene: 4. The CDR3 is 14 residues long. Germline V CDR1 and CDR2: KGHSH, LQKENI. The CDR3, as DNA: TGTGCCAGCTCACCTCGGACTAGCTTAGAGACCCAGTACTTC. Translated, it gives CASSPRTSLETQYF.

Many counts were recorded for this clonotype. The junction shows a germline mismatch at one end, possibly a read error. The chain recombines TRBV3-1 with TRBJ2-2; D ambiguous. The CDR3 covers 11 residues. Germline V gene data show CDR1 as LGHDT and CDR2 as YNNKEL (reference sequence). The CDR3 loop reads CASSQVQELFF. In nucleotides, the CDR3 is TGTGCCAGCAGTCAAGTACAAGAGCTGTTTTTT.

In its sample, this clonotype was seen many times. This sequence joins TRBV2 and TRBJ1-2; tentative D call: TRBD1 (5 bases). Trimming pared 2 bases from V and 7 bases from J, leaving 11 bases between. This CDR3 is 13 amino acids long. Germline V gene data show CDR1 as SNHLY and CDR2 as FYNNEI. DNA of the CDR3: TGTGCCAGCAGTGAATACAGGCAGAGTGGCTACACCTTC. This encodes CASSEYRQSGYTF.

This clonotype was picked up a small number of times. The rearrangement links TRBV11-2 to TRBJ2-3; 10 bases fit TRBD2. From germline, CDR1 is SGHAT and CDR2 FQNNGV. V shed 5 bases and J 3 bases; nucleotides not matched to a gene: 5. The CDR3 covers 15 residues. In nucleotides, the CDR3 is TGTGCCAGCAGCATCGGACTAGCGGAAACAGATACGCAGTATTTT. Encoded protein: CASSIGLAETDTQYF.

The chain employs TRBV7-8 and TRBJ1-1, with D hard to call. This CDR3 is 12 amino acids long. V was cut by 5 bases and J by 4 bases, with 8 bases left in between. Looked up from germline, CDR1 is SGHVS and CDR2 is FQNEAQ. The CDR3: CASSRLVTEAFF. CDR3 nucleotide sequence: TGTGCCAGCAGCCGTTTGGTCACTGAAGCTTTCTTT.

This clonotype showed up many times. V usage is TRBV28 and J usage is TRBJ2-6; maybe TRBD1 (7 bases). The CDR3 has 15 amino acids. Per germline, CDR1 MDHEN and CDR2 SYDVKM. V was trimmed by 10 bases and J by 0 bases, leaving 13 bases between them. The CDR3 here is CAIRGVSSGANVLTF. CDR3 nucleotide sequence: TGTGCCATCAGGGGGGTCAGCTCTGGGGCCAACGTCCTGACTTTC.

In this sample, this clonotype turned up many times. The chain couples TRBV6-2 or TRBV6-3 to TRBJ1-5, with 7 bases identical to TRBD1. The CDR3 consists of 15 residues. Losses at the gene ends were 6 bases for V and 3 bases for J; bases not matched to a gene: 8. Germline V gene sequence: CDR1 MNHEY, CDR2 SVGEGT. The CDR3 nucleotides are TGTGCCAGCAGCCACGGGACAGCCATCAATCAGCCCCAGCATTTT. Translated: CASSHGTAINQPQHF.

The chain uses TRBV6-2 or TRBV6-3 and TRBJ2-1; TRBD2 agrees at 12 bases. Germline V lookup: CDR1 MNHEY, CDR2 SVGEGT. V was clipped by 2 bases and J by 7 bases; unmatched bases: 9. This CDR3 spans 17 amino acids. CDR3 nucleotide sequence: TGTGCCAGCAGTTACCTAGCGGGAGGGCCGTCGGAAAATGAGCAGTTCTTC. It encodes CASSYLAGGPSENEQFF.

CDR3 DNA: TGTGCCAGCAGCCCTCAGACTAGCGGCTACGAGCAGTACTTC. It specifies CASSPQTSGYEQYF. The chain is built from TRBV7-2 and TRBJ2-7; 9 positions match TRBD2. The CDR3 is 14 amino acids. Per the germline V gene, CDR1 is SGHTA and CDR2 is FQGNSA. The J segment lost 3 bases and the V segment lost 5 bases, leaving 5 bases of the junction unmatched.

This clonotype was counted at least ten times. The gene calls are TRBV14 and TRBJ2-2; 7 nucleotides match TRBD1. The CDR3 is made up of 16 amino acids. J gave up 1 base and V 2 bases, and 4 bases lay outside the gene matches. Germline V gene data show CDR1 as SGHDN and CDR2 as FVKESK. The CDR3 here is CASSQRRQGNTGELFF. The CDR3 DNA follows: TGTGCCAGCAGCCAACGAAGACAGGGGAACACCGGGGAGCTGTTTTTT. The full variable domain, completed using reference TRBV14 and TRBJ2-2, is EAGVTQFPSHSVIEKGQTVTLRCDPISGHDNLYWYRRVMGKEIKFLLHFVKESKQDESGMPNNRFLAERTGGTYSTLKVQPAELEDSGVYFCASSQRRQGNTGELFFGEGSRLTVL.

This clonotype was counted many times. The rearrangement links TRBV29-1 to TRBJ2-1; TRBD2 matches 16 bases. The germline CDR1 and CDR2 sequences are SQVTM and ANQGSEA. After removal of 7 bases from V and 8 bases from J, the junction contained 11 bases not matched to a gene. The CDR3 is made up of 16 amino acids. The CDR3: CSARGTSGRGGDEQFF. In nucleotides, the CDR3 is TGCAGCGCCCGCGGGACTAGCGGGAGGGGGGGTGATGAGCAGTTCTTC.

The rearrangement links TRBV7-2 to TRBJ2-7; tentative D call: TRBD2 (6 bases). CDR3 length: 14 amino acids. V was pared by 2 bases and J by 4 bases, with 12 bases between. Germline V lookup: CDR1 SGHTA, CDR2 FQGNSA. The CDR3 bases are TGTGCCAGCAGCTTACTAGCGAACCTTTACGAGCAGTACTTC. This encodes CASSLLANLYEQYF.

V and J are TRBV2 and TRBJ1-2, with D unresolved. The CDR3 runs 13 residues. Germline CDR1 reads SNHLY; CDR2 reads FYNNEI. Trimming took off 4 bases at V and 2 bases at J, with 8 bases between the two ends. The CDR3 here is CASSAAGNYGYTF. CDR3 DNA: TGTGCCAGCAGTGCCGCAGGAAACTATGGCTACACCTTC. The full variable domain, in which reference TRBV2 and TRBJ1-2 provide the parts outside the CDR3, is EPEVTQTPSHQVTQMGQEVILRCVPISNHLYFYWYRQILGQKVEFLVSFYNNEISEKSEIFDDQFSVERPDGSNFTLKIRSTKLEDSAMYFCASSAAGNYGYTFGSGTRLTVV.

This clonotype was observed at least ten times. CDR3 protein: CSAQNPGLAEYEQYF. The CDR3 coding sequence is TGCAGTGCTCAAAACCCGGGACTAGCGGAATACGAGCAGTACTTC. The V gene is TRBV20-1, the J gene TRBJ2-7; 11 nucleotides line up with TRBD2. V lost 5 bases and J lost 4; bases outside the gene matches: 10. The CDR3 spans 15 residues. Germline V gene sequence: CDR1 DFQATT, CDR2 SNEGSKA (reference sequence).